This entry lists 29 T cell receptor beta chains sequenced from one sample in a study of T cell repertoires in cytomegalovirus infection. Each CDR3 protein gets one entry after TCRdb re-called the reads with MiXCR. The data contain 120,000 to 150,000 distinct CDR3 sequences, 5% to 6.5% of them singletons. The material sequenced was PBMCs. Every receptor here comes from a human donor in good health (CMV status not recorded). Some clones in this sample may be carry-over from other donors' samples.

This clonotype was picked up many times. This chain links TRBV7-2 with TRBJ1-1; D uncertain. The V end lost 5 bases, the J end lost 4 bases, and 5 bases lay between the germline ends. The CDR3 is 11 residues long. Germline values: CDR1 SGHTA, CDR2 FQGNSA. The CDR3 DNA follows: TGTGCCAGCAGCCCGCTCACTGAAGCTTTCTTT. Its protein is CASSPLTEAFF. Combining the CDR3 with reference TRBV7-2 and TRBJ1-1 gives the whole variable domain GAGVSQSPSNKVTEKGKDVELRCDPISGHTALYWYRQSLGQGLEFLIYFQGNSAPDKSGLPSDRFSAERTGGSVSTLTIQRTQQEDSAVYLCASSPLTEAFFGQGTRLTVV.

This clonotype was seen many times. V gene TRBV6-5 combines with J gene TRBJ1-5; D may be TRBD1 (6 bases). Trimming stripped 6 bases from V and 14 bases from J, with 20 bases between. CDR1 is MNHEY and CDR2 is SVGAGI in the germline V gene. This CDR3 spans 13 amino acids. CDR3 protein: CASSSGGEVGEHF. The CDR3 DNA follows: TGTGCCAGCAGCTCGGGGGGCGAGGTCGGGGAGCATTTT.

At least ten counts were recorded for this clonotype. This chain joins TRBV6-2 or TRBV6-3 and TRBJ2-7, with 10 bases aligning to TRBD1. The V gene end was trimmed by 5 bases and the J gene end by 6 bases; junction bases not matched to a gene: 10. The CDR3 is 15 amino acids. Germline CDR1 and CDR2: MNHEY and SVGEGT. The CDR3 loop reads CASSPSSTGGGEQYF. The CDR3 nucleotides read TGTGCCAGCAGTCCTTCCTCGACAGGGGGCGGCGAGCAGTACTTC.

This clonotype was counted many times. The chain is built from TRBV7-2 and TRBJ1-3, with D possibly matching TRBD1 (5 bases). CDR1 is SGHTA, CDR2 FQGNSA, per germline. The CDR3 length is 18 residues. Trimming stripped 4 bases from V and 0 bases from J, with 19 bases between. CDR3 residues: CASSSSAGHHNSGNTIYF. For the CDR3, the DNA is TGTGCCAGCAGCTCTTCGGCAGGGCACCACAACTCTGGAAACACCATATATTTT.

This clonotype was seen a few times. Written as DNA, the CDR3 is TGCAGTGCTAGAGAAGGGACCCCTTTCATACGGCAGTTCTTC. Protein: CSAREGTPFIRQFF. The chain links TRBV20-1 to TRBJ2-1; D is possibly TRBD1 or TRBD2 (5 bases each). Trimming cost V 0 bases and J 12 bases, with 18 bases left between them. Germline V gene lookup returns CDR1 DFQATT and CDR2 SNEGSKA (reference sequence). The CDR3 totals 14 residues.

This clonotype showed up many times. The chain has TRBV19 and TRBJ2-1; tentative D call: TRBD1 (6 bases). CDR3 length: 15 amino acids. V lost 5 bases, J lost 0 bases, and 11 bases lay in between. CDR1 LNHDA and CDR2 SQIVND come from the germline V gene (reference sequence). Here the CDR3 DNA reads TGTGCCAGTAGTCCAGGACAGTTCTCCTACAATGAGCAGTTCTTC. Protein sequence: CASSPGQFSYNEQFF.

Comments on this clonotype: Possible read error: a much larger clone is one base away. CDR3 nucleotides: TGTGCCAGCAGTCCCCTAGCGTGGGGCCGTCAAGAGACCCAGTACTTC. It is translated as CASSPLAWGRQETQYF. This sequence joins TRBV28 and TRBJ2-5; D may be TRBD2 (6 bases). The germline V gene encodes CDR1 MDHEN and CDR2 SYDVKM. The V end was cut by 5 bases, the J end by 2 bases, with 18 bases between. This CDR3 spans 16 amino acids.

Only a few counts were recorded for this clonotype. The V and J genes are TRBV20-1 and TRBJ2-7; TRBD2 aligns across 9 bases. Germline V gives CDR1 DFQATT, CDR2 SNEGSKA (reference sequence). The CDR3 length is 14 residues. V lost 2 bases and J lost 4; bases outside the gene matches: 6. The CDR3 protein is CSARPGLAGYEQYF. The CDR3 DNA sequence: TGCAGTGCTAGACCGGGACTAGCCGGTTACGAGCAGTACTTC.

This clonotype was observed a few times. The chain joins TRBV7-9 to TRBJ1-1; D is perhaps TRBD1 (6 bases). Per the germline V gene, CDR1 is SEHNR and CDR2 is FQNEAQ (reference sequence). The CDR3 is made up of 14 amino acids. V gave up 7 bases and J gave up 4 bases, with 16 bases separating them. The CDR3 is CASTNREGFTEAFF. Written as DNA, the CDR3 is TGTGCCAGCACCAACAGGGAGGGATTCACTGAAGCTTTCTTT.

This clonotype showed up many times. V and J are TRBV7-2 and TRBJ2-1; unclear D gene. CDR1 and CDR2 (germline): SGHTA, FQGNSA. Trimming shortened V by 5 bases and J by 6 bases, and 11 bases separated the two germline ends. The CDR3 has 13 amino acids. The CDR3 DNA reads TGTGCCAGCAGCCCACACGCCCCCAATGAGCAGTTCTTC. This sequence encodes CASSPHAPNEQFF.

This clonotype was recorded many times. The chain carries TRBV7-8 and TRBJ2-5; TRBD2 is a possible D gene (5 bases). The CDR3 is made up of 15 amino acids. V lost 5 bases and J lost 2, with 15 bases in between. Per germline, CDR1 SGHVS and CDR2 FQNEAQ. DNA of the CDR3: TGTGCCAGCAGCCCCGCACGGACTCAGCAAGAGACCCAGTACTTC. Translated, it gives CASSPARTQQETQYF.

This clonotype was seen a few times. The chain combines TRBV5-5 with TRBJ1-1, with D maybe TRBD1 (5 bases). The germline V and J ends were trimmed by 2 bases and 8 bases, with 13 bases remaining between them. The CDR3 is 13 residues long. CDR1 SGHKS and CDR2 YYEKEE come from the germline V gene (reference sequence). Here the CDR3 DNA reads TGTGCCAGCAGCTTCGAGGACAACAGAGAAGCTTTCTTT. Translation gives CASSFEDNREAFF.

This clonotype was counted many times. The V and J genes are TRBV30 and TRBJ2-2; D is uncertain. CDR3 length: 13 amino acids. Germline V gene lookup returns CDR1 GTSNPN and CDR2 SVGIG (reference sequence). The V end lost 1 base, the J end lost 2 bases, and 5 bases lay between the germline ends. The CDR3 loop reads CAWSESNTGELFF. CDR3 coding DNA: TGTGCCTGGAGTGAGTCAAACACCGGGGAGCTGTTTTTT.

This clonotype was counted at least ten times. The rearrangement joins TRBV25-1 to TRBJ2-2, with TRBD2 as a possible D gene (7 bases). The CDR3 covers 18 residues. CDR1 and CDR2 from the germline V gene are MGHDK and SYGVNS. Trimming stripped 2 bases from V and 2 bases from J, with 18 bases between. CDR3 sequence: CASSEILGGGPNTGELFF. The CDR3 DNA sequence: TGTGCCAGCAGTGAAATATTGGGGGGGGGCCCTAACACCGGGGAGCTGTTTTTT.

This clonotype showed up just a few times. The gene calls are TRBV5-1 and TRBJ2-7; D not certain. The CDR3 totals 13 residues. The germline V gene encodes CDR1 SGHRS and CDR2 YFSETQ. The germline V and J ends were trimmed by 5 bases and 3 bases, with 12 bases remaining between them. The CDR3 nucleotides read TGCGCCAGCAGGTCCCGGGCCAACTACGAGCAGTACTTC. This translates into CASRSRANYEQYF.

The CDR3 bases are TGCGCCAGCAGCTGGGGGGGCAGGGGGCACACTGAAGCTTTCTTT. This gives the protein CASSWGGRGHTEAFF. The J gene is TRBJ1-1, the V gene TRBV5-1; 8 nucleotides match TRBD1. Germline assignment: CDR1 SGHRS and CDR2 YFSETQ. The CDR3 is made up of 15 amino acids. J was trimmed by 3 bases and V by 3 bases; bases with no gene match: 7. The variable domain in full, with the rest retrieved from reference TRBV5-1 and TRBJ1-1, is KAGVTQTPRYLIKTRGQQVTLSCSPISGHRSVSWYQQTPGQGLQFLFEYFSETQRNKGNFPGRFSGRQFSNSRSEMNVSTLELGDSALYLCASSWGGRGHTEAFFGQGTRLTVV.

As to this clonotype: This clone may be a read error of a much larger clone one base away. The genes are TRBV6-6 and TRBJ2-5; 7 nucleotides line up with TRBD2. Germline V gene sequence: CDR1 MNHNY, CDR2 SVGAGI (reference sequence). The CDR3 spans 13 residues. CDR3 amino acids: CTTHRGVGETQYF. The CDR3 DNA reads TGTACCACTCACCGGGGGGTCGGGGAGACCCAGTACTTC.

This clonotype occurred many times. This chain connects TRBV28 to TRBJ1-3; D is perhaps TRBD1 (5 bases). The length of the CDR3 is 13 residues. Germline lookup yields CDR1 MDHEN and CDR2 SYDVKM. The V end was cut by 2 bases, the J end by 4 bases, with 6 bases between. This chain's CDR3 is CASSLRGGNTIYF. In nucleotides, the CDR3 is TGTGCCAGCAGTTTACGGGGGGGAAACACCATATATTTT.

This sequence joins TRBV6-2 or TRBV6-3 and TRBJ1-1, with 7 bases identical to TRBD1. The CDR3 extends over 14 amino acids. Germline V CDR1 and CDR2: MNHEY, SVGEGT. J gave up 3 bases and V 6 bases, and 7 bases lay outside the gene matches. CDR3 nucleotide sequence: TGTGCCAGCAGCATCCGACAGGGTCACACTGAAGCTTTCTTT. This translates into CASSIRQGHTEAFF.

This clonotype appeared a few times. The chain carries TRBV2 and TRBJ2-2, with D tentatively TRBD2 (5 bases). Trimming removed 6 bases at V and 5 bases at J, with 19 bases between. CDR3 size: 16 residues. Germline V gene sequence: CDR1 SNHLY, CDR2 FYNNEI. The CDR3 DNA is TGTGCCAGCAGGGTAACTAGTGACGTTAGAACCGGGGAGCTGTTTTTT. Protein product: CASRVTSDVRTGELFF.

In this sample, this clonotype turned up many times. The chain uses TRBV25-1 and TRBJ1-4; possible D gene TRBD1, 5 bases. The V gene's germline CDR1 is MGHDK and CDR2 SYGVNS. The length of the CDR3 is 15 residues. Trimming left V 0 bases short and J 5 bases short, with 10 bases between. The CDR3 sequence is CASSEYGGSNEKLFF. The CDR3 DNA reads as TGTGCCAGCAGTGAATATGGGGGGTCCAATGAAAAACTGTTTTTT.

This clonotype was found many times. The chain uses TRBV4-1 and TRBJ2-3; TRBD2 agrees at 16 bases. Germline V lookup: CDR1 MGHRA, CDR2 YSYEKL. V gave up 0 bases and J gave up 10 bases; unmatched junction bases: 7. The CDR3 runs to 17 residues. The CDR3 loop reads CASSQDQGLAGGQAQYF. The CDR3 region has the DNA TGCGCCAGCAGCCAAGATCAGGGACTAGCGGGGGGGCAGGCGCAGTATTTT.

This clonotype was detected ten times or more. The CDR3 coding sequence is TGTGCCAGCAGTTTATCAACCAGGGGCTTCAATGAGCAGTTCTTC. Protein sequence: CASSLSTRGFNEQFF. This chain uses TRBV27 with TRBJ2-1, with D possibly TRBD1 on 6 matching bases. The germline V gene has CDR1 MNHEY and CDR2 SMNVEV (reference sequence). V lost 0 bases and J 6 bases, leaving 12 bases between the germline ends. The CDR3 is 15 residues long.

V is TRBV5-1 and J is TRBJ2-3, with D possibly called TRBD1 or TRBD2 (5 bases each). V lost 5 bases and J lost 2, with 24 bases in between. The CDR3 is 18 residues long. Germline assignment: CDR1 SGHRS and CDR2 YFSETQ. This CDR3 reads CASRRGPNRQGVTDTQYF. Here the CDR3 DNA reads TGCGCCAGCAGAAGGGGACCAAATCGACAAGGGGTCACAGATACGCAGTATTTT.

The genes are TRBV6-2 or TRBV6-3 and TRBJ1-4; D unclear. V was clipped by 0 bases and J by 4 bases, with 12 bases between them. The CDR3 is made up of 16 amino acids. CDR1 MNHEY and CDR2 SVGEGT come from the germline V gene. This chain's CDR3 is CASSYSPGAINEKLFF. The CDR3 region has the DNA TGTGCCAGCAGTTACTCTCCGGGTGCGATTAATGAAAAACTGTTTTTT.

This clonotype was seen ten or more times. V usage is TRBV3-1 and J usage is TRBJ2-1; TRBD1 is a possible D gene (7 bases). The V and J ends lost 1 base and 3 bases respectively, with 10 bases between them. The CDR3 loop spans 15 amino acids. Germline V gives CDR1 LGHDT, CDR2 YNNKEL (reference sequence). As DNA, the CDR3 is TGTGCCAGCAGCCAAGTCAGGGGGGACTACAATGAGCAGTTCTTC. Translated: CASSQVRGDYNEQFF.

This clonotype was seen repeatedly, ten times or more. The CDR3 region is CASSLGTVQETQYF. CDR3 nucleotides: TGCGCCAGCAGCTTGGGGACAGTGCAAGAGACCCAGTACTTC. The gene calls are TRBV5-1 and TRBJ2-5, with TRBD1 as a possible D gene (6 bases). With 0 bases removed from V and 2 bases from J, the gap between germline ends came to 8 bases. The CDR3 extends over 14 amino acids. The V gene's germline CDR1 is SGHRS and CDR2 YFSETQ. Based on the CDR3 plus reference TRBV5-1 and TRBJ2-5, the full variable domain is KAGVTQTPRYLIKTRGQQVTLSCSPISGHRSVSWYQQTPGQGLQFLFEYFSETQRNKGNFPGRFSGRQFSNSRSEMNVSTLELGDSALYLCASSLGTVQETQYFGPGTRLLVL.

This clonotype was picked up many times. The chain combines TRBV28 with TRBJ1-5; D gene ambiguous. The germline V gene encodes CDR1 MDHEN and CDR2 SYDVKM. Trimming took 3 bases from V and 0 from J, leaving 18 bases between them. The CDR3 is 18 amino acids. The CDR3 coding sequence is TGTGCCAGCAGTTTCGAATTGGCCCCGACTCATAGCAATCAGCCCCAGCATTTT. Amino acids: CASSFELAPTHSNQPQHF.

This clonotype was seen at least ten times. The chain employs TRBV6-5 and TRBJ2-7, with D maybe TRBD2 (7 bases). The CDR3 contains 13 residues. The ends were cut back, 6 bases at V and 6 bases at J, with 15 bases in the middle. Germline CDR1 and CDR2: MNHEY and SVGAGI. The CDR3 bases are TGTGCCAGCAGGGAGGGGGGGGCCGGCGAGCAGTACTTC. It is translated as CASREGGAGEQYF.